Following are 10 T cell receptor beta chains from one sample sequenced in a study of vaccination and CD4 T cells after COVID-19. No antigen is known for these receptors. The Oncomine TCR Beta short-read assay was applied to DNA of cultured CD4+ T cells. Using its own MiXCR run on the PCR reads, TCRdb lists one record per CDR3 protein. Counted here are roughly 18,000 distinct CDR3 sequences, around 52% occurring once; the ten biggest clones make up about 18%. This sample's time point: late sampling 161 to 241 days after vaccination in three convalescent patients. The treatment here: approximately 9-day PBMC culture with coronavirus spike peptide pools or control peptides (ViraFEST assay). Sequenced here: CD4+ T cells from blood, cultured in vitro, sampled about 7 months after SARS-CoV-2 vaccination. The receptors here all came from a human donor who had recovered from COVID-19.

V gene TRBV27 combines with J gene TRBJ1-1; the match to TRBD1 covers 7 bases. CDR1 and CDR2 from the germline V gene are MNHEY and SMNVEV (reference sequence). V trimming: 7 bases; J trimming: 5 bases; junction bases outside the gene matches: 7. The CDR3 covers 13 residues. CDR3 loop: CASKKGAGTEAFF. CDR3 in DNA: TGTGCCAGCAAGAAGGGGGCGGGAACTGAAGCTTTCTTT.

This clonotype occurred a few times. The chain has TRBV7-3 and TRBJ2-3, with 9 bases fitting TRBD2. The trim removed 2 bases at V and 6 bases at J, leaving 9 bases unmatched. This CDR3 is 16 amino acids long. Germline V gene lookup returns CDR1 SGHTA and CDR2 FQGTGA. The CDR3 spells CASSLVGGRAGDTQYF. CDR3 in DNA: TGTGCCAGCAGCTTAGTAGGCGGGAGGGCCGGGGATACGCAGTATTTT.

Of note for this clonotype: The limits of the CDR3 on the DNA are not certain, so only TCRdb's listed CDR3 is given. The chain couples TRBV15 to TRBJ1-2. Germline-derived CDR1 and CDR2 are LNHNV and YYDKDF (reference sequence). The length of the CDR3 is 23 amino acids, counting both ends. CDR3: CATSRDCWGTTSSTSGRAGGYTF.

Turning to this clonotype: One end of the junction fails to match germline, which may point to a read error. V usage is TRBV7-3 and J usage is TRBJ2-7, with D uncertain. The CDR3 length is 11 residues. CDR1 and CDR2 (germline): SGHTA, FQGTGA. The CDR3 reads CASSQGHEQYF. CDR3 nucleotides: TGCGCCAGCAGCCAAGGGCACGAGCAGTACTTC.

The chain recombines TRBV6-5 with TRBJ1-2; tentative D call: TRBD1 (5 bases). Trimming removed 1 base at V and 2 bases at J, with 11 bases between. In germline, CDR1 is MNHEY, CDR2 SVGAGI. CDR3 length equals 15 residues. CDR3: CASSYYGGGNYGYTF. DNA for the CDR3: TGTGCCAGCAGTTACTACGGTGGGGGAAACTATGGCTACACCTTC.

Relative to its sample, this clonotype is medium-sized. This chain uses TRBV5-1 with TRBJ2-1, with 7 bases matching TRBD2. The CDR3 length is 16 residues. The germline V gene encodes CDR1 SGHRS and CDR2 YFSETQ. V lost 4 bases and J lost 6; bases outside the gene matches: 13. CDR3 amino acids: CASSRDLASGSNEQFF. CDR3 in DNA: TGCGCCAGCAGCCGGGATCTGGCTAGCGGAAGCAATGAGCAGTTCTTC.

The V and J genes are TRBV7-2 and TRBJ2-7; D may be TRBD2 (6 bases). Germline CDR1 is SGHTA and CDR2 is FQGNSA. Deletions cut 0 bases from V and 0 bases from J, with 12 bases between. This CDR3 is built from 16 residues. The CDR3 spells CASSLAWGGNSYEQYF. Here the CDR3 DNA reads TGTGCCAGCAGCTTAGCGTGGGGCGGGAACTCCTACGAGCAGTACTTC.

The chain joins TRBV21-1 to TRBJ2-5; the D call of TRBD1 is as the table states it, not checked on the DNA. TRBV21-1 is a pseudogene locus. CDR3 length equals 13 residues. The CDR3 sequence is CASSRDSVTTQYF. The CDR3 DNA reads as TGTGCCAGCAGCCGGGACAGCGTGACTACCCAGTACTTC.

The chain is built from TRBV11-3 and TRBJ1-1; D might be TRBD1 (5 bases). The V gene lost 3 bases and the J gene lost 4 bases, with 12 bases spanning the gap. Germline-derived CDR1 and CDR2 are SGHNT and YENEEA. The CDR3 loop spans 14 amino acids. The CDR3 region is CASSFSGPSTEAFF. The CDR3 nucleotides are TGTGCCAGCAGCTTCTCGGGGCCGAGCACTGAAGCTTTCTTT.

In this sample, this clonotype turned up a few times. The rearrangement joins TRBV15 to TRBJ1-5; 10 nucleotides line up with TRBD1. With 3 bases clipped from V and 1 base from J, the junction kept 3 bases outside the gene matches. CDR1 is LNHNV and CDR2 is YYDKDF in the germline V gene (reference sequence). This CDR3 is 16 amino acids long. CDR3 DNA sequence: TGTGCCACCAGCAGGTTGACAGGGGGCAGCAATCAGCCCCAGCATTTT. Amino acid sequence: CATSRLTGGSNQPQHF.